The rows below give T cell receptor beta chains drawn from one sample of a study of blood T cell repertoires in COVID-19. The data were produced by immunoSEQ multiplex PCR, yet TCRdb's version contains in-frame clones alone and is incomplete. The table includes 400,000 or so clones, around 87% detected once. The source material was peripheral blood. Receptors were obtained from a human donor in a cohort sampled during active COVID-19. CDR3s include the opening cysteine and the closing phenylalanine or tryptophan. A D gene is named only where the DNA matches it firmly. Not every row has a clone size; where given, it reads once, few, many or a size class.

DNA: TGTGCCAGCAGCTTAGAGTCAGGGCCGAACACCGGGGAGCTGTTTTTT; CDR3: CASSLESGPNTGELFF; V: TRBV7-2; J: TRBJ2-2; size: .; D: .
DNA: TGTGCCAGCAGTCCCTTTATAGGAGGGGTGAACACCGGGGAGCTGTTTTTT; CDR3: CASSPFIGGVNTGELFF; V: TRBV28; J: TRBJ2-2; size: .; D: .
DNA: TGTGCCAGCAGTTTAGGGACAGGAGGTTACAATGAGCAGTTCTTC; CDR3: CASSLGTGGYNEQFF; V: TRBV27; J: TRBJ2-1; size: .; D: TRBD1
DNA: TGTGCCAGCAGCTTGGTCTACCAACCCGGAGGGACCCAGTACTTC; CDR3: CASSLVYQPGGTQYF; V: TRBV5-6; J: TRBJ2-5; size: .; D: .
DNA: TGTGCCTGGAGTACCCGTGAGCCCCCCTACGAGCAGTACTTC; CDR3: CAWSTREPPYEQYF; V: TRBV30; J: TRBJ2-7; size: .; D: .
DNA: TGTGCCAGCAGCTCCACAGGGGGGAATTCACCCCTCCACTTT; CDR3: CASSSTGGNSPLHF; V: TRBV7-3; J: TRBJ1-6; size: .; D: TRBD1
DNA: TGCAGCGTTATGGACACGACATATGGCTACACCTTC; CDR3: CSVMDTTYGYTF; V: TRBV29-1; J: TRBJ1-2; size: once; D: .
DNA: TGCGCCAGCAGCTTGGGGACAGGAGGCTACGAGCAGTACTTC; CDR3: CASSLGTGGYEQYF; V: TRBV5-1; J: TRBJ2-7; size: .; D: TRBD1
DNA: TGTGCCAGCTCACCATCGACAGTAGGATGGGGCCGCCCACACACTGAAGCTTTCTTT; CDR3: CASSPSTVGWGRPHTEAFF; V: TRBV18; J: TRBJ1-1; size: .; D: .
DNA: TGCGCCAGCAGCCAAGGGTCCAGGAGGGACGAGCAGTACTTC; CDR3: CASSQGSRRDEQYF; V: TRBV4-1; J: TRBJ2-7; size: .; D: .
DNA: TGTGCCAGCAGTTACAGACAGGGGGGGATTCATGGCTACACCTTC; CDR3: CASSYRQGGIHGYTF; V: TRBV6-5; J: TRBJ1-2; size: .; D: TRBD1
DNA: TGTGCCACTCCGGGACTAGCGGGCAGGGAGATATCAGATACGCAGTATTTT; CDR3: CATPGLAGREISDTQYF; V: TRBV2; J: TRBJ2-3; size: many; D: TRBD2
DNA: TGTGCCAGCGTGATTGGAGGTTACAATGAGCAGTTCTTC; CDR3: CASVIGGYNEQFF; V: TRBV2; J: TRBJ2-1; size: many; D: .
DNA: TGTGCCAGCAGTTTAAATTCGGGAACTGAAGCTTTCTTT; CDR3: CASSLNSGTEAFF; V: TRBV12-3/TRBV12-4; J: TRBJ1-1; size: .; D: .
DNA: TGCGCCAGCAGTGGAGGGGGCATTGAGCAGTTCTTC; CDR3: CASSGGGIEQFF; V: TRBV10-1; J: TRBJ2-1; size: .; D: TRBD1
DNA: TGTGCCAGCAGCCCGCGGACAGGGACAATGAACACTGAAGCTTTCTTT; CDR3: CASSPRTGTMNTEAFF; V: TRBV5-8; J: TRBJ1-1; size: .; D: TRBD1
DNA: TGTGCCAGCAGCTTAAAGATGCCTTCCTTGGGGGGAGTGGGTAATGAGCAGTTCTTC; CDR3: CASSLKMPSLGGVGNEQFF; V: TRBV7-3; J: TRBJ2-1; size: .; D: .
DNA: TGTGCCAGCAGACATGGACAGGCCAACACTGAAGCTTTCTTT; CDR3: CASRHGQANTEAFF; V: TRBV6-6; J: TRBJ1-1; size: .; D: TRBD1
DNA: TGCAGCGCCTCGCTGGGGGCGCAAGGAAATGAGCAGTTCTTC; CDR3: CSASLGAQGNEQFF; V: TRBV29-1; J: TRBJ2-1; size: .; D: .
DNA: TGTGCCGCGGGGCAGATGCTCAATCAGCCCCAGCATTTT; CDR3: CAAGQMLNQPQHF; V: TRBV2; J: TRBJ1-5; size: few; D: .
DNA: TGCGCCAGCAGCTTGCGGACAGGGCGGGAGAACACTGAAGCTTTCTTT; CDR3: CASSLRTGRENTEAFF; V: TRBV5-1; J: TRBJ1-1; size: .; D: TRBD1
DNA: TGTGCCAGCAGCTCCTACAGGGGGAACACCGGGGAGCTGTTTTTT; CDR3: CASSSYRGNTGELFF; V: TRBV7-2; J: TRBJ2-2; size: .; D: TRBD1
DNA: TGTGCCAGCAGCTCCACTAGCGGGGGAGGCACAGATACGCAGTATTTT; CDR3: CASSSTSGGGTDTQYF; V: TRBV11-2; J: TRBJ2-3; size: .; D: TRBD2
DNA: TGTGCCAGCAGCTTTGGCCTAGTAGGCTTGAATGAGCAGTTCTTC; CDR3: CASSFGLVGLNEQFF; V: TRBV5-4; J: TRBJ2-1; size: .; D: .
DNA: TGTGCCAGCAGTTGGGACAGGGGGCTTCGGGATACGCAGTATTTT; CDR3: CASSWDRGLRDTQYF; V: TRBV6-5; J: TRBJ2-3; size: .; D: TRBD1
DNA: TGTGCCAGCAGGAACCTGGGTCGCGGGGATACGCAGTATTTT; CDR3: CASRNLGRGDTQYF; V: TRBV28; J: TRBJ2-3; size: .; D: .
DNA: TGTGCCGGCTCCCGACTAGCGGGAGGCTATCGAGGGGAGCAGTACTTC; CDR3: CAGSRLAGGYRGEQYF; V: TRBV28; J: TRBJ2-7; size: .; D: TRBD2
DNA: TGTGCCAGCAGACAAGGGACAGGGCGTAACGAGCAGTACTTC; CDR3: CASRQGTGRNEQYF; V: TRBV6-6; J: TRBJ2-7; size: .; D: TRBD1
DNA: TGTGCCAGCAGTCCTACCCCGATACCTAGCGTCCGGGCCGGGGAGCTGTTTTTT; CDR3: CASSPTPIPSVRAGELFF; V: TRBV27; J: TRBJ2-2; size: .; D: .
DNA: TGTGCCAGCAGGGCCGTACTAGCGGTAAACACCGGGGAGCTGTTTTTT; CDR3: CASRAVLAVNTGELFF; V: TRBV28; J: TRBJ2-2; size: once; D: TRBD2
DNA: TGTGCCAGCAGCTCGATAACAGGGACCTATGGCTACACCTTC; CDR3: CASSSITGTYGYTF; V: TRBV5-6; J: TRBJ1-2; size: .; D: .
DNA: TGTGCCAGCAGCCAACTGGTTAGCTCTTCGGCCCAGTACTTC; CDR3: CASSQLVSSSAQYF; V: TRBV4-2; J: TRBJ2-5; size: .; D: .
DNA: TGTGCCAGCAGCGAGGGGACTAGCGGGGGGAACGAGCAGTTCTTC; CDR3: CASSEGTSGGNEQFF; V: TRBV6-5; J: TRBJ2-1; size: .; D: TRBD2
DNA: TGTGCCAGCAGTTATCGGGGACAGCTCAATGAAAAACTGTTTTTT; CDR3: CASSYRGQLNEKLFF; V: TRBV6-5; J: TRBJ1-4; size: .; D: TRBD1
DNA: TGTGCCAGCAGTGACACAGGGGGCTCCTACAATGAGCAGTTCTTC; CDR3: CASSDTGGSYNEQFF; V: TRBV6-4; J: TRBJ2-1; size: few; D: TRBD1
DNA: TGTGCCAGCAGCTTAGGTGGACAAGGAGGCTACACCTTC; CDR3: CASSLGGQGGYTF; V: TRBV11-2; J: TRBJ1-2; size: few; D: .
DNA: TGTGCCAGCCGGGGGAACACTGAAGCTTTCTTT; CDR3: CASRGNTEAFF; V: TRBV28; J: TRBJ1-1; size: .; D: .
DNA: TGCGCCAGCAGCTTCGACCAAGAGACCCAGTACTTC; CDR3: CASSFDQETQYF; V: TRBV5-1; J: TRBJ2-5; size: .; D: .
DNA: TGCGCCAGCAGCTTGGAGACACAAGGCACAGATACGCAGTATTTT; CDR3: CASSLETQGTDTQYF; V: TRBV5-1; J: TRBJ2-3; size: .; D: .
DNA: TGTGCCAGCAGCCTGGGACTAGCGGGGATTTACGAGCAGTACTTC; CDR3: CASSLGLAGIYEQYF; V: TRBV3-1/TRBV3-2; J: TRBJ2-7; size: .; D: TRBD2
DNA: TGTGCCAGCAGTCCCTTTCTTAGCACAGATACGCAGTATTTT; CDR3: CASSPFLSTDTQYF; V: TRBV7-3; J: TRBJ2-3; size: .; D: .
DNA: TGTGCCACCAGTGGGGCAGGGGTGTTGGGTGAGCAGTTCTTC; CDR3: CATSGAGVLGEQFF; V: TRBV24-1; J: TRBJ2-1; size: .; D: .
DNA: TGTGCCAGCAGTTACCTCGGAACTAGCGGAGACAACACAGATACGCAGTATTTT; CDR3: CASSYLGTSGDNTDTQYF; V: TRBV6-2/TRBV6-3; J: TRBJ2-3; size: .; D: TRBD2
DNA: TGTGCCAGCAGCTTAATTCCCGCCTACGAGCAGTACTTC; CDR3: CASSLIPAYEQYF; V: TRBV7-2; J: TRBJ2-7; size: .; D: .
DNA: TGTGCCAGCGGCACTAGCGGGAGGTACAATGAGCAGTTCTTC; CDR3: CASGTSGRYNEQFF; V: TRBV25-1; J: TRBJ2-1; size: few; D: TRBD2
DNA: TGTGCCAGCAGTTGGGGGCTGGTTGAGCAGTTCTTC; CDR3: CASSWGLVEQFF; V: TRBV12-3/TRBV12-4; J: TRBJ2-1; size: .; D: .
DNA: TGTGCCAGCAGCTTAGCTAGGTCTTTCGGCGATGAGCAGTTCTTC; CDR3: CASSLARSFGDEQFF; V: TRBV11-2; J: TRBJ2-1; size: .; D: .
DNA: TGTGCCAGCAGCTTATCGGGTGGTAGCCCTAACTATGGCTACACCTTC; CDR3: CASSLSGGSPNYGYTF; V: TRBV7-9; J: TRBJ1-2; size: few; D: .
DNA: TGCACCAGCAGCGGGGTCCGGGACAGGGGGCTAAGCGAGCAGTACTTC; CDR3: CTSSGVRDRGLSEQYF; V: TRBV1; J: TRBJ2-7; size: few; D: .
DNA: TGCGCCAGCAGCTTGGCGGGACAGGGTTACGAGCAGTACTTC; CDR3: CASSLAGQGYEQYF; V: TRBV5-1; J: TRBJ2-7; size: once; D: TRBD1
DNA: TGTGCCAGCAGCTTGTTGGGGACAGGGAAAACGGGCTACACCTTC; CDR3: CASSLLGTGKTGYTF; V: TRBV5-4; J: TRBJ1-2; size: .; D: TRBD1
DNA: TGTGCCAGTAGTATATTTGGCACAGGGGGTGAAAAACTGTTTTTT; CDR3: CASSIFGTGGEKLFF; V: TRBV19; J: TRBJ1-4; size: .; D: TRBD1
DNA: TGTGCCAGCAGTTTGAATGGCCCAAGGGGGACCATATATTTT; CDR3: CASSLNGPRGTIYF; V: TRBV28; J: TRBJ1-3; size: .; D: .
DNA: TGTGCCAGCAGTCCCGGGACAGGCGGGGGCTACACCTTC; CDR3: CASSPGTGGGYTF; V: TRBV27; J: TRBJ1-2; size: .; D: TRBD1
DNA: TGTGCCATCTCAATGCGGGACAATGAGCAGTTCTTC; CDR3: CAISMRDNEQFF; V: TRBV10-3; J: TRBJ2-1; size: .; D: .
DNA: TGTGCCAGCAGCGTCTCTGGCGCGGGGAATGAAAAACTGTTTTTT; CDR3: CASSVSGAGNEKLFF; V: TRBV9; J: TRBJ1-4; size: .; D: .
DNA: TGTGCCAGCAGCGATGGGCAGAGTGGAAGGTGGGCGCAGTACTTC; CDR3: CASSDGQSGRWAQYF; V: TRBV7-3; J: TRBJ2-7; size: .; D: .
DNA: TGTGCCAGCAGCTTTAACGGTGGGGGGAAAGGGAATGAGCAGTTCTTC; CDR3: CASSFNGGGKGNEQFF; V: TRBV11-2; J: TRBJ2-1; size: .; D: .
DNA: TGTGCCAGCAGCGTAGGACAGAACACTAATGAAAAACTGTTTTTT; CDR3: CASSVGQNTNEKLFF; V: TRBV9; J: TRBJ1-4; size: .; D: .
DNA: TGCGCCAGCAGCCAAGAACCTGCGGGGCCGAGTACCGGGGAGCTGTTTTTT; CDR3: CASSQEPAGPSTGELFF; V: TRBV4-1; J: TRBJ2-2; size: once; D: .